The entry below describes one TCR beta chain. Study processing details: Estimation of nucleated cell counts relied on the amplification of reference gene primers. The repertoire was sequenced with immunoSEQ multiplex PCR; TCRdb's copy has only in-frame clones and lacks some. For V, J and clone size, that table is used; D and trimming come from the DNA. Of over 250,000 clones in the sample, roughly nine tenths were seen once. The data originate from a study of blood T cell repertoires in COVID-19. The sequencing input was PBMCs or T cells enriched from blood (not recorded which). The clonotype comes from a woman under 30 who had recovered from COVID-19.

CDR3 DNA: TGTGCCAGCAGTACCGTTCGTCAGGGAGGACCTGAAGCTTTCTTT. It codes for CASSTVRQGGPEAFF. The V gene is TRBV27, the J gene TRBJ1-1; D possibly corresponds to TRBD1 (5 bases). V lost 5 bases, J lost 6 bases, and 19 bases lay in between. Germline lookup yields CDR1 MNHEY and CDR2 SMNVEV (reference sequence). The CDR3 is made up of 15 amino acids.